This entry concerns a single TCR beta chain. Its cognate antigen is unknown. Several immunoSEQ plates held equal portions of the genomic DNA taken from each subset. In replicate PCRs of sorted subsets, roughly 200 ng DNA, about 29,000 T cell genomes, was used. Sequenced by immunoSEQ multiplex PCR; TCRdb stores in-frame clones only, minus some. The sample has roughly 380,000 clones, about 97% seen once. These data originate in a study of shared clonotypes between healthy human individuals. Germline V lookup: CDR1 MGHRA, CDR2 YSYEKL. CDR3 length equals 16 residues. The V and J ends lost 1 base and 8 bases, in that order; junction bases with no gene match: 10. Study-level results: Deeper or shallower sequencing was expected to change how clonotypes are shared among donors. Lower generation probabilities were found for non-shared clonotypes than for those shared by all four donors.

The V call is TRBV4-1, the J call TRBJ2-3; TRBD2 matches at 9 bases. This receptor was identified in a young man in good health. Sequenced: memory CD8+ T cells sorted from blood. Subset of the sample: CD45RO+ cells pooled with CCR7-negative TemRA cells. CDR3 sequence reads: CASSQVLLAGKGTQYF. The CDR3 DNA reads as TGCGCCAGCAGCCAAGTTCTGCTAGCGGGAAAGGGTACGCAGTATTTT.